Below are 5 T cell receptor beta chains sequenced from a single sample in a study of cytomegalovirus exposure and HLA in healthy donors. This PCR relied on a set of 60 Vbeta primers and 13 Jbeta primers. The table came from immunoSEQ multiplex PCR; TCRdb's copy has only in-frame clones and leaves some out. The sample has around 200,000 clones, under 80% seen once; the top ten hold about 0.22%. The sequenced material came from PBMCs. Every receptor here comes from a girl aged 2-10 years in good health and CMV-seronegative.

V gene TRBV4-1 combines with J gene TRBJ2-5; D is perhaps TRBD2 (6 bases). The CDR3 loop spans 16 amino acids. V was pared by 1 base and J by 1 base, with 13 bases between. Germline V gives CDR1 MGHRA, CDR2 YSYEKL. CDR3 nucleotides: TGCGCCAGCAGCCAAGGGGTACGGGGGATCCAAGAGACCCAGTACTTC. Its protein product is CASSQGVRGIQETQYF.

The gene calls are TRBV14 and TRBJ2-1; 7 nucleotides line up with TRBD1. This CDR3 has 16 residues. The germline V gene has CDR1 SGHDN and CDR2 FVKESK. J gave up 0 bases and V 4 bases, and 6 bases lay outside the gene matches. The chain's CDR3 is CASSPVGGSSYNEQFF. The CDR3 coding sequence is TGTGCCAGCAGCCCTGTAGGGGGCAGCTCCTACAATGAGCAGTTCTTC.

This clone was seen only once. V and J are TRBV7-6 and TRBJ1-4, with 7 bases fitting TRBD1. This CDR3 comprises 15 residues. Germline CDR1 is SGHVS and CDR2 is FNYEAQ. Unmatched junction bases numbered 7, after V lost 3 bases and J lost 6 bases. This chain's CDR3 is CASSFPGTEDEKLFF. CDR3 DNA sequence: TGTGCCAGCAGCTTCCCTGGGACAGAAGATGAAAAACTGTTTTTT.

This chain uses TRBV14 with TRBJ1-4, with D possibly matching TRBD1 (5 bases). V gave up 0 bases and J gave up 8 bases, with 13 bases separating them. Germline V gene data show CDR1 as SGHDN and CDR2 as FVKESK. The CDR3 extends over 15 amino acids. The CDR3 DNA sequence: TGTGCCAGCAGCCAAGACTCCGGGGCGGGGGAAAAACTGTTTTTT. This translates into CASSQDSGAGEKLFF.

This sequence joins TRBV5-6 and TRBJ1-1; D remains ambiguous. The CDR3 loop spans 12 amino acids. V dropped 2 bases and J dropped 3 bases, with 5 bases sitting between them. Germline-derived CDR1 and CDR2 are SGHDT and YYEEEE. For the CDR3, the DNA is TGTGCCAGCAGCTTTCAGGACACTGAAGCTTTCTTT. This codes for CASSFQDTEAFF.